The clone carrying this TCR beta chain was counted between two and nine times. The sample is drawn from a study of technical replicates of blood from a handful of donors. V was clipped by 0 bases and J by 9 bases, with 12 bases between them. Germline CDR1 reads MNHEY; CDR2 reads SVGAGI. CDR3 length: 14 residues. Clones were read by immunoSEQ multiplex PCR, and TCRdb kept only the in-frame ones, dropping some. The data hold some 60,000 clones, with around 87% observed a single time. This chain links TRBV6-5 with TRBJ2-4; TRBD2 might be the D (6 bases). The TCR originated in a human donor in good health. Some clones in this sample may be carry-over from other donors' samples. What was sequenced was PBMCs. In DNA form, the CDR3 reads TGTGCCAGCAGTTACTCAACTAGCCAGGGCATTCAGTACTTC. Translated: CASSYSTSQGIQYF.